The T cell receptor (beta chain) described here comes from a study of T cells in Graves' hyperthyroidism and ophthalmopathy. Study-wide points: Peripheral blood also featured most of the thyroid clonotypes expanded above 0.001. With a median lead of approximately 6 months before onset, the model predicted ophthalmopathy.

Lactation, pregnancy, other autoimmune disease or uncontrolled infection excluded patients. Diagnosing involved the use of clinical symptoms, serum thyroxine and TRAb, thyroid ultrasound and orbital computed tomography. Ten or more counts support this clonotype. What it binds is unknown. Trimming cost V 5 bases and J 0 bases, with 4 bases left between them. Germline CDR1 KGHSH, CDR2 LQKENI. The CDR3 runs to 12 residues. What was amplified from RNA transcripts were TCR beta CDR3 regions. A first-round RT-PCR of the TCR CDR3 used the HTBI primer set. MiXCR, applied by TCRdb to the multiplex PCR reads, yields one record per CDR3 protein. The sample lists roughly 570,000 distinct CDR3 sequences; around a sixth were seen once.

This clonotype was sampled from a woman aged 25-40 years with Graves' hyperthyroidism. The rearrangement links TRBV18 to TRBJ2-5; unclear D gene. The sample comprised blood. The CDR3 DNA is TGTGCCAGCTCAGGGTACCAAGAGACCCAGTACTTC. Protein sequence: CASSGYQETQYF. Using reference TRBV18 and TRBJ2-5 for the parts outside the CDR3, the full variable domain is NAGVMQNPRHLVRRRGQEARLRCSPMKGHSHVYWYRQLPEEGLKFMVYLQKENIIDESGMPKERFSAEFPKEGPSILRIQQVVRGDSAAYFCASSGYQETQYFGPGTRLLVL.